This T cell receptor (beta chain) is drawn from a study of blood T cell repertoires in COVID-19. This clone was seen only once. In the authors' workflow: Counts of nucleated cells, estimated from reference gene primer amplification, were obtained. Profiled with immunoSEQ multiplex PCR; TCRdb holds only in-frame clones, not every one. V and J calls plus clone size are reproduced from that table; the DNA served to infer D and trimming. The table lists 150,000 to 200,000 clones, nearly 90% of them singletons. The sequenced sample was peripheral blood. This TCR was sampled from a man between 60 and 75 years old with active or convalescent COVID-19.

For the CDR3, the DNA is TGCAGCGCAGCAGGGGAGTCCTACAATGAGCAGTTCTTC. It translates to CSAAGESYNEQFF. The chain carries TRBV29-1 and TRBJ2-1; a possible D gene is TRBD1 (6 bases). The CDR3 is made up of 13 amino acids. The V gene lost 7 bases and the J gene lost 1 base, with 11 bases spanning the gap. The germline CDR1 and CDR2 sequences are SQVTM and ANQGSEA.